This T cell receptor beta chain was retrieved from a study of post-analysis software for immune sequencing data. The CDR3 is 15 amino acids. The V and J ends lost 1 base and 3 bases, in that order; junction bases with no gene match: 5. Germline CDR1 and CDR2: SGHRS and YFSETQ. Concerning this clonotype: Antigen unknown.

Prepared TCR beta cDNA libraries contained unique molecular identifiers. TCRdb reprocessed the PCR reads via MiXCR and lists one record per CDR3 protein. Among almost 700,000 distinct CDR3 sequences listed, 59% were seen once. The study, taken as a whole, reports: Among multiple sclerosis patients, normalized Chao1 diversity was significantly below that of controls. In patients, TRBV5-6, TRBV5-1 and TRBV20-1 belonged to five or six TRBV segments found more frequently than in controls. Same-batch samples co-clustered strongly by F measure.

Sequences were obtained from blood. The chain joins TRBV5-1 to TRBJ2-7; TRBD1 matches at 9 bases. The sequence was collected from a girl aged 2 to 9 with multiple sclerosis. The CDR3 DNA reads TGCGCCAGCAGCTTGTCCGGGACAGGGCGCTACGAGCAGTACTTC. Encoded protein: CASSLSGTGRYEQYF. Full variable domain (rest looked up from reference TRBV5-1 and TRBJ2-7): KAGVTQTPRYLIKTRGQQVTLSCSPISGHRSVSWYQQTPGQGLQFLFEYFSETQRNKGNFPGRFSGRQFSNSRSEMNVSTLELGDSALYLCASSLSGTGRYEQYFGPGTRLTVT.